Sequencing of this T cell receptor (beta chain) was carried out in a study of identical twins. Study-wide points: Cord blood beta clonotypes present at high abundance carried fewer insertions; no such pattern appeared in memory repertoires. Analyses of zero insertions could, in part, be confounded by invariant MAIT and iNKT cells. Twins shared out-of-frame alpha sequences with excess low generation probability. Among beta out-of-frame sequences, excess sharing between twins appeared weaker.

This clonotype was seen many times. The antigen is undetermined. One entry per CDR3 protein results from TCRdb running MiXCR on the 5' RACE reads. The sample contains about 430,000 distinct CDR3 sequences, around a sixth of which appear only once. Input material: naive T cells sorted from blood. The clonotype comes from a man aged 50-59 years in good health.

The CDR3 nucleotides read TGTGCCAGTAGTATAGCGTTCGGGTCACGGGGGATCGGCGAGCAGTACTTC. This codes for CASSIAFGSRGIGEQYF. This chain connects TRBV19 to TRBJ2-7; a weak D match, TRBD2 (6 bases). The CDR3 runs to 17 residues. Trimming removed 1 base at V and 6 bases at J, with 22 bases between. Germline assignment: CDR1 LNHDA and CDR2 SQIVND (reference sequence).